These T cell receptor beta chains were read from a single sample in a study of cytomegalovirus exposure and HLA in healthy donors. Libraries were prepared by immunoSEQ multiplex PCR; TCRdb keeps only in-frame clonotypes and omits some of them. The profile covers approximately 49,000 clones, with roughly 92% appearing a single time and more than 1.4% taken by the ten largest. The sample was PBMCs. The origin of the receptors is a man aged 18-30 years in good health and CMV-seronegative. Each CDR3 is given with its conserved first and last residue. A D gene is named only where the DNA matches it firmly. Size is omitted from some rows. Given values are once, few, many or a class for expanded clones.

len	v_gene	d_gene	j_gene	abundance	CDR3nt	CDR3aa
13	TRBV6-4	TRBD1	TRBJ2-3	-	TGTGCCAGCGCCGGGACAGGGACCGATACGCAGTATTTT	CASAGTGTDTQYF
21	TRBV30	TRBD1	TRBJ2-3	-	TGTGCCTGGAGCCGAACCGGGACAGCAGTTCCCTATGGAACTAGCACAGATACGCAGTATTTT	CAWSRTGTAVPYGTSTDTQYF
17	TRBV5-4	-	TRBJ2-7	-	TGTGCCAGCAGCTGGGGGCGGGGGAGCTCCCTCACGCAGGAGCAGTACTTC	CASSWGRGSSLTQEQYF
15	TRBV5-4	-	TRBJ2-1	few	TGTGCCAGCAGCTTGACACGCCCCACCTACAATGAGCAGTTCTTC	CASSLTRPTYNEQFF
20	TRBV7-3	TRBD2	TRBJ2-1	-	TGTGCCAGCAGCTTGCTAGGGAGTTGGAGTGGGACTAGCGGGAGGAATGAGCAGTTCTTC	CASSLLGSWSGTSGRNEQFF
14	TRBV18	TRBD1	TRBJ2-5	once	TGTGCCAGCTCAAGGACAGGGCCAGGGGAGACCCAGTACTTC	CASSRTGPGETQYF
16	TRBV6-6	-	TRBJ2-3	once	TGTGCCAGCAGCTCCTCCAAGCCCTCCCCCACAGATACGCAGTATTTT	CASSSSKPSPTDTQYF
13	TRBV6-1	-	TRBJ2-5	-	TGTGCCAGCAGTGGGACAGTTCAAGAGACCCAGTACTTC	CASSGTVQETQYF
16	TRBV18	TRBD2	TRBJ2-1	once	TGTGCCAGCTCACTTACTAGCGGGCGGTATGACAATGAGCAGTTCTTC	CASSLTSGRYDNEQFF
12	TRBV6-5	-	TRBJ2-5	-	TGTGCCAGCAGTTACGTAGGGGGGGCCCAGTACTTC	CASSYVGGAQYF